Following are 14 T cell receptor beta chains from one sample sequenced in a study of blood T cell repertoires in COVID-19. The protocol was immunoSEQ multiplex PCR, while the TCRdb copy is restricted to in-frame clones and leaves out a portion. The table shows 95,000 to 100,000 clones, with around 85% occurring only once. The sequencing sample was made of peripheral blood. These receptors came from a woman between 65 and 79 years old with active or convalescent COVID-19.

In its sample, this clone was seen a few times. The chain joins TRBV7-2 to TRBJ2-7; the match to TRBD1 covers 7 bases. This CDR3 comprises 14 residues. Germline loops: CDR1 SGHTA, CDR2 FQGNSA. With 6 bases clipped from V and 3 bases from J, the junction kept 8 bases outside the gene matches. CDR3 protein: CASRPQGTYYEQYF. The CDR3 region has the DNA TGTGCCAGCAGACCACAGGGGACCTACTACGAGCAGTACTTC.

This clone occurred a few times. The chain has TRBV10-2 and TRBJ2-7, with 10 bases fitting TRBD2. Germline CDR1 is WSHSY and CDR2 is SAAADI. The V segment lost 2 bases and the J segment 3 bases; nucleotides outside the gene matches: 4. The CDR3 length is 15 residues. The CDR3 DNA reads TGCGCCAGCAGTGAGATACTAGCGGGAAACTACGAGCAGTACTTC. Its translation: CASSEILAGNYEQYF.

This rearrangement joins TRBV28 to TRBJ1-2; D might be TRBD1 (5 bases). Trimming took off 6 bases at V and 4 bases at J, with 15 bases between the two ends. This CDR3 is built from 14 residues. The V gene's germline CDR1 is MDHEN and CDR2 SYDVKM. CDR3 protein: CASSLQAAGYGYTF. The CDR3 DNA reads TGTGCCAGCAGCCTACAGGCGGCAGGCTATGGCTACACCTTC.

Written as DNA, the CDR3 is TGTGCCAGCAGCACCCAGACAGGGGGCGGTGGAAACACCATATATTTT. It yields the protein CASSTQTGGGGNTIYF. This rearrangement joins TRBV9 to TRBJ1-3; 10 nucleotides match TRBD1. V lost 4 bases and J lost 3; bases outside the gene matches: 7. This CDR3 contains 16 residues. Germline values: CDR1 SGDLS, CDR2 YYNGEE.

This chain uses TRBV6-2 or TRBV6-3 with TRBJ2-7; 8 nucleotides agree with TRBD2. Germline CDR1 and CDR2: MNHEY and SVGEGT. Losses at the gene ends were 4 bases for V and 2 bases for J; bases not matched to a gene: 7. The CDR3 consists of 15 residues. Written as DNA, the CDR3 is TGTGCCAGCAGTTGGACAGACGGGAGGGCCTACGAGCAGTACTTC. Its protein product is CASSWTDGRAYEQYF.

This chain uses TRBV18 with TRBJ2-4, with D possibly TRBD1 on 6 matching bases. V lost 3 bases and J lost 0, with 12 bases in between. This CDR3 is 16 amino acids long. CDR1 is KGHSH, CDR2 LQKENI, per germline. The CDR3 coding sequence is TGTGCCAGCTCACCGGAACAGGGTGTAGCCAAAAACATTCAGTACTTC. Protein product: CASSPEQGVAKNIQYF.

The J gene is TRBJ1-1, the V gene TRBV28; TRBD1 aligns across 7 bases. V gave up 9 bases and J gave up 0 bases; unmatched junction bases: 7. The CDR3 totals 14 residues. Germline V gives CDR1 MDHEN, CDR2 SYDVKM. The CDR3 coding sequence is TGTGCCAGTCGGGTCGGGACAGTGAACACTGAAGCTTTCTTT. This translates into CASRVGTVNTEAFF.

The chain's CDR3 is CASSRQGNEQYF. The DNA for the CDR3 is TGTGCCAGCAGCCGACAGGGGAACGAGCAGTACTTC. The chain combines TRBV3-1 (or the pseudogene TRBV3-2) with TRBJ2-7, with TRBD1 matching 8 bases. The germline V gene has CDR1 LGHDT and CDR2 YNNKEL (reference sequence). The CDR3 loop spans 12 amino acids. J gave up 5 bases and V 4 bases, and 1 base lay outside the gene matches.

The chain has TRBV3-1 (or the pseudogene TRBV3-2) and TRBJ2-3, with D uncertain. V lost 3 bases and J lost 1, with 5 bases in between. The CDR3 runs 13 residues. From germline, CDR1 is LGHDT and CDR2 YNNKEL (reference sequence). The CDR3 nucleotides are TGTGCCAGCAGCCATGAGGGCACAGATACGCAGTATTTT. It yields the protein CASSHEGTDTQYF.

The J gene is TRBJ2-5, the V gene TRBV18, with unresolved D. Per germline, CDR1 KGHSH and CDR2 LQKENI. Deletions cut 3 bases from V and 1 base from J, with 9 bases between. The CDR3 covers 14 residues. CDR3: CASSPLNTQETQYF. CDR3 sequence (DNA): TGTGCCAGCTCACCGCTGAACACCCAAGAGACCCAGTACTTC.

This chain uses TRBV5-8 with TRBJ2-2; 10 nucleotides line up with TRBD1. The CDR3 runs 15 residues. Germline assignment: CDR1 SGHTS and CDR2 YDEGEE. Unmatched junction bases numbered 10, after V lost 7 bases and J lost 7 bases. The CDR3 nucleotides read TGTGCCAGCTGCCGGGACAGGGGAGGATACGGGGAGCTGTTTTTT. This translates into CASCRDRGGYGELFF.

This chain links TRBV5-5 with TRBJ2-3; D gene ambiguous. Trimming removed 4 bases from V and 2 bases from J, with 14 bases in between. CDR1 is SGHKS, CDR2 YYEKEE, per germline (reference sequence). This CDR3 region has 15 residues. This CDR3 is CASSPGARLTDTQYF. For the CDR3, the DNA is TGTGCCAGCAGCCCAGGTGCCAGGCTCACAGATACGCAGTATTTT.

The chain combines TRBV7-9 with TRBJ2-5; D call uncertain. The CDR3 runs to 13 residues. Germline lookup yields CDR1 SEHNR and CDR2 FQNEAQ (reference sequence). V was trimmed by 4 bases and J by 5 bases, leaving 11 bases between them. CDR3: CASSWFFGETQYF. In nucleotides, the CDR3 is TGTGCCAGCAGCTGGTTTTTCGGGGAGACCCAGTACTTC.

The CDR3 bases are TGTGCCAGCAGCTTAGTGCGGGGTATCACTGAAGCTTTCTTT. This translates into CASSLVRGITEAFF. The chain is built from TRBV7-9 and TRBJ1-1; D unresolved. The V end was cut by 1 base, the J end by 4 bases, with 10 bases between. The germline CDR1 and CDR2 sequences are SEHNR and FQNEAQ (reference sequence). The CDR3 runs to 14 residues.